The 24 T cell receptor beta chains presented below share a single source sample, sequenced in a study of T cell responses to AZD1222 COVID-19 vaccine. Method: immunoSEQ multiplex PCR; TCRdb's copy keeps in-frame clones and lacks some. Of just over 60,000 clones listed, around 75% are singletons. The source material was peripheral blood, sampled on day 0 of AZD1222 vaccination. These TCRs come from an adult in good health.

This chain links TRBV5-3 with TRBJ1-6; D ambiguous. TRBV5-3 is reported as an ORF; its role is uncertain. The CDR3 has 14 amino acids. V was cut by 5 bases and J by 2 bases, with 8 bases left in between. CDR3 region: CARRLRAYNSPLHF. DNA of the CDR3: TGTGCCAGAAGGCTCCGGGCCTATAATTCACCCCTCCACTTT.

The gene calls are TRBV5-4 and TRBJ2-3; D may be TRBD2 (5 bases). Germline V gives CDR1 SGHNT, CDR2 YYREEE (reference sequence). The CDR3 sequence is 15 residues long. V lost 4 bases, J lost 1 base, and 13 bases lay in between. The CDR3 reads CASSLGSSRTDTQYF. In DNA, the CDR3 is TGTGCCAGCAGCCTGGGGAGCTCCCGCACAGATACGCAGTATTTT.

The rearrangement uses TRBV28 and TRBJ1-2; D might be TRBD1 (6 bases). V dropped 6 bases and J dropped 3 bases, with 20 bases sitting between them. The CDR3 totals 16 residues. Germline V CDR1 and CDR2: MDHEN, SYDVKM. The CDR3: CASRPLGDTRDYGYTF. In DNA, the CDR3 is TGTGCCAGCAGACCACTGGGGGACACACGGGACTATGGCTACACCTTC.

There are a few counts of this clone. The rearrangement joins TRBV2 to TRBJ2-7; D is unresolved. V was shortened by 4 bases and J by 0 bases, with 10 bases between the two germline ends. Germline loops: CDR1 SNHLY, CDR2 FYNNEI. This CDR3 region has 14 residues. The CDR3 DNA is TGTGCCAGCAGTGTCCAAAGATACTCCTACGAGCAGTACTTC. Amino acids: CASSVQRYSYEQYF.

The chain links TRBV15 to TRBJ1-2; D remains ambiguous. This CDR3 contains 14 residues. The V gene's germline CDR1 is LNHNV and CDR2 YYDKDF (reference sequence). Deletions cut 1 base from V and 4 bases from J, with 10 bases between. DNA for the CDR3: TGTGCCACCAGCAGAGGAGAGACAATCTATGGCTACACCTTC. Amino acid sequence: CATSRGETIYGYTF.

The chain links TRBV28 to TRBJ2-1, with D perhaps matching TRBD2 (5 bases). Germline values: CDR1 MDHEN, CDR2 SYDVKM. With 3 bases removed from V and 0 bases from J, the gap between germline ends came to 6 bases. The CDR3 runs 14 residues. CDR3 DNA sequence: TGTGCCAGCAGTTTGGGAGTCTCCTACAATGAGCAGTTCTTC. Translation gives CASSLGVSYNEQFF.

The chain carries TRBV28 and TRBJ1-4; D ambiguous. The CDR3 is 16 amino acids. Deletions cut 3 bases from V and 1 base from J, with 12 bases between. Per the germline V gene, CDR1 is MDHEN and CDR2 is SYDVKM. CDR3 in DNA: TGTGCCAGCAGTTTGGTGGCTTTGGGAACTAATGAAAAACTGTTTTTT. This gives the protein CASSLVALGTNEKLFF.

The rearrangement links TRBV18 to TRBJ2-3; 10 bases agree with TRBD2. Trimming removed 3 bases from V and 5 bases from J; junction bases left unmatched: 5. The CDR3 totals 15 residues. From germline, CDR1 is KGHSH and CDR2 LQKENI. CDR3 region: CASSPQRGGLDTQYF. CDR3 coding DNA: TGTGCCAGCTCACCCCAGCGGGGGGGCTTAGATACGCAGTATTTT.

J is TRBJ1-1 and V is TRBV19; D not certain. V gave up 7 bases and J gave up 2 bases, with 5 bases separating them. The length of the CDR3 is 11 residues. Germline CDR1 and CDR2: LNHDA and SQIVND (reference sequence). CDR3 DNA: TGTGCCAGTACCCTCAACACTGAAGCTTTCTTT. It translates to CASTLNTEAFF.

The CDR3: CASSRDSYGYTF. Written as DNA, the CDR3 is TGTGCCAGCAGTCGGGACAGCTATGGCTACACCTTC. The chain recombines TRBV6-2 or TRBV6-3 with TRBJ1-2; 7 bases are a match to TRBD1. The germline CDR1 and CDR2 sequences are MNHEY and SVGEGT. The V and J ends lost 5 bases and 4 bases, in that order; junction bases with no gene match: 1. The CDR3 totals 12 residues.

In this sample, this clone turned up a few times. The rearrangement joins TRBV2 to TRBJ2-3, with D hard to call. Germline CDR1 reads SNHLY; CDR2 reads FYNNEI. The CDR3 spans 12 residues. The CDR3 DNA follows: TGTGCGTGGGCAGCCAACACAGATACGCAGTATTTT. Translating it yields CAWAANTDTQYF.

This chain uses TRBV19 with TRBJ2-1; TRBD1 agrees at 9 bases. The length of the CDR3 is 14 residues. The germline gives CDR1 LNHDA, CDR2 SQIVND (reference sequence). The V gene end was trimmed by 5 bases and the J gene end by 8 bases; junction bases not matched to a gene: 7. The CDR3 region is CASSLRTGADEQFF. The CDR3 DNA follows: TGTGCCAGTAGTTTAAGGACAGGGGCCGATGAGCAGTTCTTC.

This clone has just a few counts. The chain joins TRBV29-1 to TRBJ1-5; 7 positions match TRBD1. The germline gives CDR1 SQVTM, CDR2 ANQGSEA. V shed 5 bases and J 7 bases; nucleotides not matched to a gene: 5. This CDR3 spans 12 amino acids. CDR3 loop: CSVRQGQQPQHF. The CDR3 DNA is TGCAGCGTTCGACAGGGACAACAGCCCCAGCATTTT.

In nucleotides, the CDR3 is TGTGCCAGCAGCTTGGACAGGGGGCCCTATGGCTACACCTTC. It yields the protein CASSLDRGPYGYTF. The V gene is TRBV7-2, the J gene TRBJ1-2, with 11 bases identical to TRBD1. The J segment lost 4 bases and the V segment lost 3 bases, leaving 1 base of the junction unmatched. The length of the CDR3 is 14 residues. Per the germline V gene, CDR1 is SGHTA and CDR2 is FQGNSA.

This chain joins TRBV6-6 and TRBJ2-7, with 10 bases aligning to TRBD2. V dropped 6 bases and J dropped 1; count of bases not matched to a gene: 9. CDR3 length: 16 amino acids. Germline lookup yields CDR1 MNHNY and CDR2 SVGAGI (reference sequence). CDR3 DNA: TGTGCCAGCAGACACACGGCTAGCGGGGGTTCCTACGAGCAGTACTTC. Amino acids: CASRHTASGGSYEQYF.

The genes are TRBV20-1 and TRBJ2-3, with 8 bases matching TRBD1. CDR1 and CDR2 (germline): DFQATT, SNEGSKA (reference sequence). The V gene end was trimmed by 3 bases and the J gene end by 3 bases; junction bases not matched to a gene: 5. The CDR3 extends over 14 amino acids. CDR3 DNA sequence: TGCAGTGCTAGTTCAGGGGGCGAGACAGATACGCAGTATTTT. This gives the protein CSASSGGETDTQYF.

The rearrangement joins TRBV28 to TRBJ1-5; D is possibly TRBD1 (5 bases). The CDR3 sequence is 14 residues long. V was shortened by 6 bases and J by 7 bases, with 16 bases between the two germline ends. The germline V gene encodes CDR1 MDHEN and CDR2 SYDVKM. CDR3 DNA sequence: TGTGCCAGCAGACTCCGGGACGGTGGGCAGCCCCAGCATTTT. Protein product: CASRLRDGGQPQHF. The full variable domain, its missing parts supplied by reference TRBV28 and TRBJ1-5, is DVKVTQSSRYLVKRTGEKVFLECVQDMDHENMFWYRQDPGLGLRLIYFSYDVKMKEKGDIPEGYSVSREKKERFSLILESASTNQTSMYLCASRLRDGGQPQHFGDGTRLSIL.

The chain joins TRBV4-3 to TRBJ2-5; 11 bases agree with TRBD2. Germline V gene sequence: CDR1 LGHNA, CDR2 YSLEER. J was trimmed by 1 base and V by 8 bases; bases with no gene match: 6. The CDR3 length is 15 residues. CDR3 residues: CASSTGTSGQETQYF. The CDR3, as DNA: TGCGCCAGCTCTACAGGGACTAGCGGCCAAGAGACCCAGTACTTC.

The chain links TRBV28 to TRBJ1-5, with 8 bases aligning to TRBD1. CDR3 length equals 15 residues. Per germline, CDR1 MDHEN and CDR2 SYDVKM. V dropped 6 bases and J dropped 7; count of bases not matched to a gene: 11. The CDR3 is CASSRLGQGMQPQHF. The CDR3 DNA sequence: TGTGCCAGCAGCCGCCTAGGACAGGGTATGCAGCCCCAGCATTTT.

The gene calls are TRBV4-3 and TRBJ2-3; D is ambiguous. V shed 0 bases and J shed 6 bases, with 25 bases lying between them. The germline V gene encodes CDR1 LGHNA and CDR2 YSLEER. The CDR3 totals 19 residues. The CDR3 DNA sequence: TGCGCCAGCAGCCAAGACCCGTCCCTCACGAGAGCTGGCGCGGATACGCAGTATTTT. Translating it yields CASSQDPSLTRAGADTQYF.

There are a few counts of this clone. The J gene is TRBJ1-6, the V gene TRBV4-3; 7 positions agree with TRBD1. V shed 0 bases, J shed 7 bases, and the junction held 3 bases outside the gene matches. Germline loops: CDR1 LGHNA, CDR2 YSLEER. The CDR3 has 15 amino acids. CDR3 residues: CASSQESRGNSPLHF. CDR3 nucleotide sequence: TGCGCCAGCAGCCAAGAATCCAGGGGGAATTCACCCCTCCACTTT.

This clone occurred once. The chain couples TRBV5-1 to TRBJ2-2, with D perhaps TRBD2 (5 bases). The germline V gene encodes CDR1 SGHRS and CDR2 YFSETQ. The CDR3 length is 16 residues. Trimming removed 0 bases from V and 0 bases from J, with 9 bases in between. The CDR3 coding sequence is TGCGCCAGCAGCTTGGGGGGAGTTTCGAACACCGGGGAGCTGTTTTTT. Encoded protein: CASSLGGVSNTGELFF.

This sequence joins TRBV27 and TRBJ2-5; 7 bases fit TRBD2. This CDR3 comprises 12 residues. J was trimmed by 5 bases and V by 8 bases; bases with no gene match: 5. Germline V gene lookup returns CDR1 MNHEY and CDR2 SMNVEV (reference sequence). CDR3: CASGGGRETQYF. The CDR3 DNA sequence: TGTGCCAGCGGGGGGGGAAGGGAGACCCAGTACTTC.

There are a few counts of this clone. The rearrangement uses TRBV28 and TRBJ1-1; 7 nucleotides match TRBD1. Germline V lookup: CDR1 MDHEN, CDR2 SYDVKM. Trimming cost V 6 bases and J 7 bases; bases outside gene matches: 5. This CDR3 is built from 12 residues. The CDR3 reads CASSFGQVEAFF. The CDR3 region has the DNA TGTGCCAGCAGCTTCGGACAGGTTGAAGCTTTCTTT. Based on the CDR3 plus reference TRBV28 and TRBJ1-1, the full variable domain is DVKVTQSSRYLVKRTGEKVFLECVQDMDHENMFWYRQDPGLGLRLIYFSYDVKMKEKGDIPEGYSVSREKKERFSLILESASTNQTSMYLCASSFGQVEAFFGQGTRLTVV.